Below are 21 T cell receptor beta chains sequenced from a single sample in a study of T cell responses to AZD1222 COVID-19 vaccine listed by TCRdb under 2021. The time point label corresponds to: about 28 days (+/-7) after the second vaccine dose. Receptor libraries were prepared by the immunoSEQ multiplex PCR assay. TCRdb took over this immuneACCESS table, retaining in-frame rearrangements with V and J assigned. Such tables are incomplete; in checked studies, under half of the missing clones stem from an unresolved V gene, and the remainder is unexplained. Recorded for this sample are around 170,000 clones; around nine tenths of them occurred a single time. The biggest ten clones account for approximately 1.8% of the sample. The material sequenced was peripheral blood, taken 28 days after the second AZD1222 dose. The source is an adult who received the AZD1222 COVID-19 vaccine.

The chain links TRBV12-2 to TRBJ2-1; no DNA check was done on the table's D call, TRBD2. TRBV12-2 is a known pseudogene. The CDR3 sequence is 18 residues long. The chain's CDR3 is CASRRQGLAAGGVHEQFF. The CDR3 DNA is TGTGCAAGTCGCCGCCAAGGACTAGCGGCCGGCGGAGTGCATGAGCAGTTCTTC.

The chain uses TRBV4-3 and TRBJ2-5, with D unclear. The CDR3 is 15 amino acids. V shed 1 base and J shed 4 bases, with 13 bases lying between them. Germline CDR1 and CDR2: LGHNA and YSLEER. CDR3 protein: CASSQAYLTPETQYF. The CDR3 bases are TGCGCCAGCAGCCAAGCTTATCTAACCCCAGAGACCCAGTACTTC.

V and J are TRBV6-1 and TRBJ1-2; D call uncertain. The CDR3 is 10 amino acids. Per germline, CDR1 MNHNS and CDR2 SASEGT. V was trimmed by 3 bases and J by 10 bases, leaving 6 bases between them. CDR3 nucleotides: TGTGCCAGCAGTGATGAGGTCTACACCTTC. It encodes CASSDEVYTF.

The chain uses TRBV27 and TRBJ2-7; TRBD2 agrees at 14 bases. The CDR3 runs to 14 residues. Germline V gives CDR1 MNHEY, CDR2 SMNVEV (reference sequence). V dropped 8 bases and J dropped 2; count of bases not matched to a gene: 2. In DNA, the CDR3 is TGTGCCAGCCGGGGACTAGCGGGAGCCTACGAGCAGTACTTC. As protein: CASRGLAGAYEQYF.

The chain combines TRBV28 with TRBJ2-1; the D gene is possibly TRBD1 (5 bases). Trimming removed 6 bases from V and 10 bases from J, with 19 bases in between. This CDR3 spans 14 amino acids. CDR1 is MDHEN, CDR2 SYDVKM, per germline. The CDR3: CASSRVQVRAEQFF. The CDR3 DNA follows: TGTGCCAGCAGCAGAGTCCAAGTCAGGGCCGAGCAGTTCTTC.

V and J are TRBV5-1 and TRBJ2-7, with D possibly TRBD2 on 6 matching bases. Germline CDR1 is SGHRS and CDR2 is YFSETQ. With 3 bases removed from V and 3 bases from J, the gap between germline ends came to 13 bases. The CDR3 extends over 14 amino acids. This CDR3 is CASSWGDGNYEQYF. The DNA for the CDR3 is TGCGCCAGCAGCTGGGGGGACGGAAACTACGAGCAGTACTTC.

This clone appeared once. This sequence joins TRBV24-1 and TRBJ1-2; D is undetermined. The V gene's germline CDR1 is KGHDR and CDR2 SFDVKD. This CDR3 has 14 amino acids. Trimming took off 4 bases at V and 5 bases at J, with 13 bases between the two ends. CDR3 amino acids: CATSDRRAGYGYTF. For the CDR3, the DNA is TGTGCCACCAGTGACAGGCGGGCGGGGTATGGCTACACCTTC.

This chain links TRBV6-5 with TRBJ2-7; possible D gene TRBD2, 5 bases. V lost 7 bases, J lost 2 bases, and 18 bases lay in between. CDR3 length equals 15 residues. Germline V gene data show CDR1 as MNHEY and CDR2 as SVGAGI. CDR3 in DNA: TGTGCCAGCATCCGCCAGAGCGGCACTACCTACGAGCAGTACTTC. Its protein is CASIRQSGTTYEQYF.

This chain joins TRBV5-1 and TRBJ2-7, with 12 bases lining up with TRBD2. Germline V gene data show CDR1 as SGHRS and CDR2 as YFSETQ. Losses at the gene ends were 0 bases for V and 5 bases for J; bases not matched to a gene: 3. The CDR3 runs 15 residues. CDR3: CASSLASGGADEQYF. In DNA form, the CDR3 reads TGCGCCAGCAGCTTGGCTAGCGGGGGGGCCGACGAGCAGTACTTC. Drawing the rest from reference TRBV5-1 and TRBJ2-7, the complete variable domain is KAGVTQTPRYLIKTRGQQVTLSCSPISGHRSVSWYQQTPGQGLQFLFEYFSETQRNKGNFPGRFSGRQFSNSRSEMNVSTLELGDSALYLCASSLASGGADEQYFGPGTRLTVT.

CDR3 nucleotide sequence: TGTGCCAGCAGCTCTCGACAGGGGGATGGAAACACCATATATTTT. It encodes CASSSRQGDGNTIYF. This sequence joins TRBV7-9 and TRBJ1-3; 9 bases line up with TRBD1. Germline CDR1 is SEHNR and CDR2 is FQNEAQ (reference sequence). V dropped 4 bases and J dropped 3; count of bases not matched to a gene: 4. CDR3 length: 15 amino acids.

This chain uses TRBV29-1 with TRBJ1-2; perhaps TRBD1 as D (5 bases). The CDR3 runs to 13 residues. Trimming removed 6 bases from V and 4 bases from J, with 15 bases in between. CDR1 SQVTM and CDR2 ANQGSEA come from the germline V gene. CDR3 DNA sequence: TGCAGCGTGGGGGGTGAGGGTGCCTATGGCTACACCTTC. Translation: CSVGGEGAYGYTF.

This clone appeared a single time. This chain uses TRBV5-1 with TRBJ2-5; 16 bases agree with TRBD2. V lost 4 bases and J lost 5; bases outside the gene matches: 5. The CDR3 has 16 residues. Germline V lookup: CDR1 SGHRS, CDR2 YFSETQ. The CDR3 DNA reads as TGCGCCAGCAGCCACGGGACTAGCGGGGGGGCGGAGACCCAGTACTTC. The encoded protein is CASSHGTSGGAETQYF.

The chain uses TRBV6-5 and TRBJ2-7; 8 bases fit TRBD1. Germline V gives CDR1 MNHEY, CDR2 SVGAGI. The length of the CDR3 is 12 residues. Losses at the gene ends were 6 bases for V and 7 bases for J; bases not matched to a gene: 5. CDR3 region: CASSGDRQEQYF. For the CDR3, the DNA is TGTGCCAGCAGCGGGGACAGGCAAGAGCAGTACTTC.

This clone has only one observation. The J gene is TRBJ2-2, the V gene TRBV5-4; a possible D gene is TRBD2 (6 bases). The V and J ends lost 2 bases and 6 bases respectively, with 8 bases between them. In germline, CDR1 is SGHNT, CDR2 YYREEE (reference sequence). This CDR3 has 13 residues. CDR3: CASSFGEAGELFF. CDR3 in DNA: TGTGCCAGCAGCTTCGGGGAGGCCGGGGAGCTGTTTTTT.

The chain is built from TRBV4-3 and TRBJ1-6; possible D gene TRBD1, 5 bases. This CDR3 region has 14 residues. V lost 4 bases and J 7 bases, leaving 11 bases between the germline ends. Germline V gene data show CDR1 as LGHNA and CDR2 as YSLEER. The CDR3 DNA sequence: TGCGCCAGCAGCCCCCGGGACGGAAATTCACCCCTCCACTTT. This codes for CASSPRDGNSPLHF.

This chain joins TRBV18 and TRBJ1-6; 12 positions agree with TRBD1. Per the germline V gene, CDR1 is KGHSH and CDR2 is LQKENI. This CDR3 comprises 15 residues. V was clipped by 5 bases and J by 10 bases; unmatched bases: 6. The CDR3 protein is CASSTGTGGVSPLHF. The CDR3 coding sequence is TGTGCCAGCTCAACCGGGACAGGGGGCGTCTCACCCCTCCACTTT.

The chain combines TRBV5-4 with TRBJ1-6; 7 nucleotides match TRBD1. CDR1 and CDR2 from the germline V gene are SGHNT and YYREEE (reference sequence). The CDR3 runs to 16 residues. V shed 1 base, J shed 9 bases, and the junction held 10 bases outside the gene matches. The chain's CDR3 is CASSLRFGQASSPLHF. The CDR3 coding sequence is TGTGCCAGCAGCTTGAGGTTCGGACAGGCTAGTTCACCCCTCCACTTT.

The CDR3 loop reads CASSLLSGGNTIYF. CDR3 nucleotide sequence: TGTGCCAGCAGCTTACTTAGCGGTGGAAACACCATATATTTT. V and J are TRBV7-2 and TRBJ1-3; D unresolved. Germline V gene data show CDR1 as SGHTA and CDR2 as FQGNSA. The CDR3 has 14 amino acids. V was trimmed by 2 bases and J by 3 bases, leaving 8 bases between them.

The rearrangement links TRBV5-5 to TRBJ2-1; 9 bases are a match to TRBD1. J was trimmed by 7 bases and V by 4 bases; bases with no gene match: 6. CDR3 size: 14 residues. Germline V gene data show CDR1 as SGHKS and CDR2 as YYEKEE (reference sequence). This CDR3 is CASSRGQGGNEQFF. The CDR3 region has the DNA TGTGCCAGCAGCCGGGGACAGGGCGGGAATGAGCAGTTCTTC.

This CDR3 reads CASSQGYGNQPQHF. The CDR3 DNA follows: TGCGCCAGCAGCCAAGGCTATGGGAATCAGCCCCAGCATTTT. This chain links TRBV4-3 with TRBJ1-5; D is unclear. Germline values: CDR1 LGHNA, CDR2 YSLEER. CDR3 length equals 14 residues. V lost 1 base, J lost 4 bases, and 8 bases lay in between.

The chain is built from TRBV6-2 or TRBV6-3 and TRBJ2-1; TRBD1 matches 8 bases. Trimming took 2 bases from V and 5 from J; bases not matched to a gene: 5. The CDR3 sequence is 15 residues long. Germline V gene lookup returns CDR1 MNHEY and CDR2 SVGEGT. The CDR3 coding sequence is TGTGCCAGCAGTTACCGGGACAGGAGAAACAATGAGCAGTTCTTC. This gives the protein CASSYRDRRNNEQFF.